These 20 T cell receptor beta chains were all obtained from the same sample, sequenced in a study of Ad26.COV2.S vaccination and SARS-CoV-2 variants. This table comes from immunoSEQ multiplex PCR, and its TCRdb copy is limited to in-frame clones, with some not included. The data contain roughly 420,000 clones, roughly 88% of them singletons. As for treatment: around 19 received Ad26.COV2.S at low or high dose, single or two shots; about 5 received placebo; per-sample allocation not given. Day 63 following the first vaccine or placebo injection was when the samples were taken. Sequencing used peripheral blood, obtained in a trial of Ad26.COV2.S vaccine versus placebo. Receptors originate from a person aged 18-60 years who received the Ad26.COV2.S COVID-19 vaccine or a placebo.

The chain carries TRBV6-6 and TRBJ2-5; the D gene is possibly TRBD1 (5 bases). In germline, CDR1 is MNHNY, CDR2 SVGAGI (reference sequence). There are 16 residues in the CDR3. V was shortened by 2 bases and J by 5 bases, with 18 bases between the two germline ends. The DNA of the CDR3 is TGTGCCAGCAGTTACCGCACCACAGGATTCGTGGAGACCCAGTACTTC. Its protein is CASSYRTTGFVETQYF.

The chain uses TRBV11-2 and TRBJ2-3, with a tentative D call TRBD1 (5 bases). The ends were cut back, 3 bases at V and 3 bases at J, with 13 bases in the middle. Germline V gives CDR1 SGHAT, CDR2 FQNNGV. CDR3 length equals 15 residues. The CDR3 protein is CASSFPGLRTDTQYF. The CDR3 DNA is TGTGCCAGCAGCTTCCCAGGGCTTCGGACAGATACGCAGTATTTT.

V gene TRBV29-1 combines with J gene TRBJ2-7; 9 bases match TRBD1. This CDR3 contains 12 residues. The germline V gene has CDR1 SQVTM and CDR2 ANQGSEA. V shed 5 bases, J shed 5 bases, and the junction held 4 bases outside the gene matches. CDR3 DNA: TGCAGCGTTCACAGGGGGCACAACGAGCAGTACTTC. This sequence encodes CSVHRGHNEQYF.

The chain combines TRBV30 with TRBJ1-4; 7 positions match TRBD1. Trimming cost V 3 bases and J 8 bases; bases outside gene matches: 6. The CDR3 is 13 residues long. From germline, CDR1 is GTSNPN and CDR2 SVGIG (reference sequence). The CDR3 reads CAWRTGFEEKLFF. CDR3 DNA: TGTGCCTGGAGGACAGGGTTTGAAGAAAAACTGTTTTTT.

This clone showed up just a few times. The chain's CDR3 is CASSRIVSGGRGETQYF. CDR3 DNA sequence: TGCGCCAGCAGCCGCATAGTTTCAGGGGGCCGGGGAGAGACCCAGTACTTC. The chain recombines TRBV4-3 with TRBJ2-5; 8 positions agree with TRBD1. Germline assignment: CDR1 LGHNA and CDR2 YSLEER. The CDR3 covers 17 residues. The trim removed 4 bases at V and 4 bases at J, leaving 14 bases unmatched.

V gene TRBV19 combines with J gene TRBJ2-2, with D hard to call. CDR1 LNHDA and CDR2 SQIVND come from the germline V gene (reference sequence). V was shortened by 3 bases and J by 1 base, with 9 bases between the two germline ends. The CDR3 runs to 15 residues. The CDR3 region is CASSMSQWNTGELFF. The DNA of the CDR3 is TGTGCCAGTAGTATGTCACAGTGGAACACCGGGGAGCTGTTTTTT.

This clone appeared once. The chain employs TRBV10-3 and TRBJ2-1; 8 nucleotides match TRBD2. Germline V lookup: CDR1 ENHRY, CDR2 SYGVKD. This CDR3 comprises 16 residues. J lost 6 bases, V lost 0 bases, and 7 bases had no gene match. CDR3 region: CAISESGTGGVNEQFF. CDR3 nucleotide sequence: TGTGCCATCAGTGAGTCCGGGACGGGAGGGGTCAATGAGCAGTTCTTC.

The chain couples TRBV15 to TRBJ1-5; D is possibly TRBD1 (5 bases). V gave up 0 bases and J gave up 7 bases, with 13 bases separating them. Germline V lookup: CDR1 LNHNV, CDR2 YYDKDF (reference sequence). CDR3 length: 15 amino acids. CDR3 sequence: CATSRDLGHSQPQHF. The CDR3 bases are TGTGCCACCAGCAGAGATCTGGGGCACAGCCAGCCCCAGCATTTT.

This clone was picked up a small number of times. J is TRBJ1-3 and V is TRBV6-5; D call uncertain. Trimming left V 7 bases short and J 0 bases short, with 10 bases between. The CDR3 consists of 14 residues. Germline loops: CDR1 MNHEY, CDR2 SVGAGI. The CDR3 reads CASKVESSGNTIYF. The CDR3 DNA reads TGTGCCAGCAAGGTGGAGAGCTCTGGAAACACCATATATTTT.

V usage is TRBV4-3 and J usage is TRBJ2-2; D gene unclear. The CDR3 sequence is 15 residues long. V was shortened by 0 bases and J by 5 bases, with 10 bases between the two germline ends. Germline V gene lookup returns CDR1 LGHNA and CDR2 YSLEER. CDR3: CASSQEPVGTGELFF. The DNA of the CDR3 is TGCGCCAGCAGCCAAGAACCCGTGGGAACCGGGGAGCTGTTTTTT.

The chain uses TRBV6-5 and TRBJ2-2, with D unclear. V was trimmed by 0 bases and J by 4 bases, leaving 9 bases between them. This CDR3 is 15 amino acids long. The germline CDR1 and CDR2 sequences are MNHEY and SVGAGI. CDR3 protein: CASSYSPRPTGELFF. The CDR3 coding sequence is TGTGCCAGCAGTTACTCCCCCCGGCCCACCGGGGAGCTGTTTTTT.

CDR3 in DNA: TGTGCCAGCAGCCTAAGGGTCAATAGCAATCAGCCCCAGCATTTT. This encodes CASSLRVNSNQPQHF. The chain joins TRBV5-8 to TRBJ1-5; D remains ambiguous. Trimming took off 4 bases at V and 0 bases at J, with 11 bases between the two ends. Germline CDR1 SGHTS, CDR2 YDEGEE. The CDR3 contains 15 residues.

This chain connects TRBV9 to TRBJ2-1; D remains unclear. Trimming removed 0 bases from V and 0 bases from J, with 7 bases in between. The CDR3 loop spans 15 amino acids. From germline, CDR1 is SGDLS and CDR2 YYNGEE. As DNA, the CDR3 is TGTGCCAGCAGCGTAGGTCTCAACTCCTACAATGAGCAGTTCTTC. The encoded protein is CASSVGLNSYNEQFF.

The CDR3 loop reads CASSTRTGLYEQYF. The CDR3 DNA reads as TGCGCCAGCAGCACTAGGACAGGCCTCTACGAGCAGTACTTC. This chain links TRBV5-1 with TRBJ2-7; 7 bases agree with TRBD1. The V gene's germline CDR1 is SGHRS and CDR2 YFSETQ. The CDR3 contains 14 residues. Trimming at V came to 4 bases and at J to 3 bases, leaving 7 bases not matched to a gene.

J is TRBJ2-3 and V is TRBV5-1; 8 nucleotides match TRBD2. The CDR3 consists of 17 residues. Germline loops: CDR1 SGHRS, CDR2 YFSETQ. V shed 4 bases and J 2 bases; nucleotides not matched to a gene: 12. The DNA of the CDR3 is TGCGCCAGCAGCCCCGGCGGAAGGCGGGGGGACACAGATACGCAGTATTTT. Translated: CASSPGGRRGDTDTQYF.

The chain couples TRBV6-6 to TRBJ2-1, with TRBD2 matching over 11 bases. Trimming cost V 6 bases and J 6 bases; bases outside gene matches: 7. CDR3 length equals 15 residues. Per the germline V gene, CDR1 is MNHNY and CDR2 is SVGAGI (reference sequence). CDR3 sequence (DNA): TGTGCCAGCAGCTATAGCGGGGGGGCCTTCAATGAGCAGTTCTTC. As protein: CASSYSGGAFNEQFF.

The V call is TRBV27, the J call TRBJ1-1; D remains ambiguous. Trimming removed 5 bases at V and 1 base at J, with 8 bases between. Germline V gives CDR1 MNHEY, CDR2 SMNVEV (reference sequence). This CDR3 spans 13 amino acids. CDR3 residues: CASSPNTNTEAFF. The DNA for the CDR3 is TGTGCCAGCAGTCCCAACACGAACACTGAAGCTTTCTTT.

The chain links TRBV10-1 to TRBJ1-4; D not resolved. The germline V gene encodes CDR1 WNHNN and CDR2 SYGVQD (reference sequence). V gave up 3 bases and J gave up 7 bases, with 9 bases separating them. The CDR3 has 13 residues. DNA of the CDR3: TGCGCCAGCAGTGAACAATCGGGTGAAAAACTGTTTTTT. Translated, it gives CASSEQSGEKLFF.

In this sample, this clone turned up once. The chain employs TRBV6-2 or TRBV6-3 and TRBJ1-3; no clear D. Trimming cost V 5 bases and J 1 base, with 6 bases left between them. The CDR3 has 13 residues. Germline CDR1 is MNHEY and CDR2 is SVGEGT. CDR3: CASSRESGNTIYF. CDR3 sequence (DNA): TGTGCCAGCAGTAGGGAATCTGGAAACACCATATATTTT.

The chain combines TRBV30 with TRBJ2-3; D may be TRBD2 (6 bases). CDR1 is GTSNPN, CDR2 SVGIG, per germline (reference sequence). The CDR3 runs 16 residues. Trimming took off 0 bases at V and 0 bases at J, with 13 bases between the two ends. CDR3: CAWSVLGGASTDTQYF. The CDR3 bases are TGTGCCTGGAGTGTATTGGGGGGTGCTAGCACAGATACGCAGTATTTT.